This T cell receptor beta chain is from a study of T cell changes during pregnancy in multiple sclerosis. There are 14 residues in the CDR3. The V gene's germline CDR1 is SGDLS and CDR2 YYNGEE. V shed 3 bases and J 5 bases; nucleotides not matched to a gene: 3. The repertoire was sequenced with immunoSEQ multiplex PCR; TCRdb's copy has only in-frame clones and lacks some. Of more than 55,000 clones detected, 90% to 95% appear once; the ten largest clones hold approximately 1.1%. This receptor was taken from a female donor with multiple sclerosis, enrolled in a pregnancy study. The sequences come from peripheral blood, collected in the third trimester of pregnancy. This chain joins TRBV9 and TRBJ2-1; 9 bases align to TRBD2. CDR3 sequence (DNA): TGTGCCAGCAGCGGGGGACTAGCAAACAATGAGCAGTTCTTC. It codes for CASSGGLANNEQFF.